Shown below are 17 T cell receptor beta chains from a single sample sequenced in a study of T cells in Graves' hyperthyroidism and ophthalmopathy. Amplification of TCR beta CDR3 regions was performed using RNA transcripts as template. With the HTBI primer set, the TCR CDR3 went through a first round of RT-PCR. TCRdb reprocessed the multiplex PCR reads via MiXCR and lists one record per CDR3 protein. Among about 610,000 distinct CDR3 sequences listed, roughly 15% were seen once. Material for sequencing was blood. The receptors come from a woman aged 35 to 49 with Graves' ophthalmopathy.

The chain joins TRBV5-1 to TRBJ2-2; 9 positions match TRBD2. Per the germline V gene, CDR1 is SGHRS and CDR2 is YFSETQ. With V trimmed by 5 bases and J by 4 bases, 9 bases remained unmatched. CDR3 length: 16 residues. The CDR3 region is CASRGSGLASTGELFF. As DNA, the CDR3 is TGCGCCAGCAGGGGATCCGGACTAGCGTCCACCGGGGAGCTGTTTTTT.

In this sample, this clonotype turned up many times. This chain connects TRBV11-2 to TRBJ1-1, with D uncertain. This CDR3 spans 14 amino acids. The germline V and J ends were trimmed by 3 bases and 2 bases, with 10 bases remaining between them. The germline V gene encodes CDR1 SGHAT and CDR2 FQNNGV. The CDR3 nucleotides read TGTGCCAGCAGCTTGATGGAATTAAACACTGAAGCTTTCTTT. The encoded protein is CASSLMELNTEAFF.

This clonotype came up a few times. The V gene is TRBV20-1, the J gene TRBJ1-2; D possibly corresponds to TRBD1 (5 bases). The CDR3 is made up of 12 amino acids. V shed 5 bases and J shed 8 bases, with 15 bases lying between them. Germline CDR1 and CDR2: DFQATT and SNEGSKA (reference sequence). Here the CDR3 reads CSAGADALGYTF. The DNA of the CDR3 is TGCAGTGCTGGGGCAGACGCCTTGGGCTACACCTTC.

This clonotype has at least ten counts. In DNA form, the CDR3 reads TGTGCCACCCAAGCGGGAGGGCCAAGGGAGCAGTTCTTC. It yields the protein CATQAGGPREQFF. This chain uses TRBV28 with TRBJ2-1; 10 bases map to TRBD2. CDR3 length: 13 residues. CDR1 is MDHEN and CDR2 is SYDVKM in the germline V gene. The V segment lost 10 bases and the J segment 10 bases; nucleotides outside the gene matches: 10.

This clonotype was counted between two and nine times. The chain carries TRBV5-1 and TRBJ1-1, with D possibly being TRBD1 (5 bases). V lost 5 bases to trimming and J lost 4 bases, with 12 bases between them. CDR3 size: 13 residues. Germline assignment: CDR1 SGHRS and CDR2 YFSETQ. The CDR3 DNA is TGCGCCAGCAGTCGAACAGGTGCCACTGAAGCTTTCTTT. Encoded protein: CASSRTGATEAFF.

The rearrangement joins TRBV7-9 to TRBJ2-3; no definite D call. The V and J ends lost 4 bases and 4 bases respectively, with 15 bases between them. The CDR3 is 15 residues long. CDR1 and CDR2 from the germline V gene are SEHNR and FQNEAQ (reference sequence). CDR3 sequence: CASSSSSGTADTQYF. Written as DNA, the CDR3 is TGTGCCAGCAGCTCTAGTTCCGGAACAGCAGATACGCAGTATTTT.

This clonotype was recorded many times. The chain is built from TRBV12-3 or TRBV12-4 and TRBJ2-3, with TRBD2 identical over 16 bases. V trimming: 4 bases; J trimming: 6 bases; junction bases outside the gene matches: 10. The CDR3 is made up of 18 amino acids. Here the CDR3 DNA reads TGTGCCAGCAGTTCCTACACGCCGGGACTAGCGGGAGGGGATACGCAGTATTTT. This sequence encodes CASSSYTPGLAGGDTQYF.

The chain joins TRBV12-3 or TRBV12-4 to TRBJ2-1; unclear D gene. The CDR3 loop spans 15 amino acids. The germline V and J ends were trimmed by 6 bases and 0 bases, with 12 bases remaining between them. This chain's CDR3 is CASRETRVSYNEQFF. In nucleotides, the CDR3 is TGTGCCAGCAGGGAGACAAGGGTCTCCTACAATGAGCAGTTCTTC.

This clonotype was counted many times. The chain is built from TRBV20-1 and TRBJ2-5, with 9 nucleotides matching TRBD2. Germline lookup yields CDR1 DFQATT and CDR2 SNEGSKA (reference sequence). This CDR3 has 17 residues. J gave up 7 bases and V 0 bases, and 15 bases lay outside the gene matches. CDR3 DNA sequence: TGCAGTGCTAGAGAAAGGGGCGGGAGGGCCTCCATTGGGACCCAGTACTTC. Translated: CSARERGGRASIGTQYF.

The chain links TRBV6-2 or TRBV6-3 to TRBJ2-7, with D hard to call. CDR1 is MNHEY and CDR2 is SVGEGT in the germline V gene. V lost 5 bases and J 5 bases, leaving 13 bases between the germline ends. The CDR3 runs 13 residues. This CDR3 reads CASSRGYRDEQYF. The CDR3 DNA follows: TGTGCCAGCAGTCGTGGCTACCGCGACGAGCAGTACTTC.

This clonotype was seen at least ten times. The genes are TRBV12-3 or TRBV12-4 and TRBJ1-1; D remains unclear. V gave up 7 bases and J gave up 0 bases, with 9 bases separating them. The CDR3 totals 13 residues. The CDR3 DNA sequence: TGTGCCAGCACTGTCACGATGAACACTGAAGCTTTCTTT. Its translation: CASTVTMNTEAFF.

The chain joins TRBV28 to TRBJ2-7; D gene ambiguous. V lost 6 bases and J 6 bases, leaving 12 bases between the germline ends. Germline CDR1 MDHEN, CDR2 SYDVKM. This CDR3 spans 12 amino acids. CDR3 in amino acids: CASSPAIREQYF. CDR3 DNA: TGTGCCAGCAGCCCCGCTATTCGCGAGCAGTACTTC.

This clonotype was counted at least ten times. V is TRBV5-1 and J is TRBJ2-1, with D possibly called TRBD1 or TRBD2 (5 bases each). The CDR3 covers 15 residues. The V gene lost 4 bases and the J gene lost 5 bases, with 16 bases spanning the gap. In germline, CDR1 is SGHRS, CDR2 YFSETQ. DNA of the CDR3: TGCGCCAGCAGCACCTCCGGGACGGACCACAATGAGCAGTTCTTC. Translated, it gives CASSTSGTDHNEQFF.

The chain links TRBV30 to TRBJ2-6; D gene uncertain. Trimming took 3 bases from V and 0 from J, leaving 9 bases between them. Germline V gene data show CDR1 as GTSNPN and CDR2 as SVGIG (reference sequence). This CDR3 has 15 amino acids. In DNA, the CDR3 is TGTGCCTGGAGCCCCCCGGACTCTGGGGCCAACGTCCTGACTTTC. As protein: CAWSPPDSGANVLTF.

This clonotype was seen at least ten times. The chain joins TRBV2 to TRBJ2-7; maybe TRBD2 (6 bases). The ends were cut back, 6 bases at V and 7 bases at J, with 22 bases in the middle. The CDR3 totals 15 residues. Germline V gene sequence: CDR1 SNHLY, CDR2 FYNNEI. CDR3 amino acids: CASSAGATRASEQYF. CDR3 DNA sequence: TGTGCCAGCAGCGCCGGAGCGACTAGGGCTAGTGAGCAGTACTTC. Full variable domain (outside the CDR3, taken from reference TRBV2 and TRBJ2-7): EPEVTQTPSHQVTQMGQEVILRCVPISNHLYFYWYRQILGQKVEFLVSFYNNEISEKSEIFDDQFSVERPDGSNFTLKIRSTKLEDSAMYFCASSAGATRASEQYFGPGTRLTVT.

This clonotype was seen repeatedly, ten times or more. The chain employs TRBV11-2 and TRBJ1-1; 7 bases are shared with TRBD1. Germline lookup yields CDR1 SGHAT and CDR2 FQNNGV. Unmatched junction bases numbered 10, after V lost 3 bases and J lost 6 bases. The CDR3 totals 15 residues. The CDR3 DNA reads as TGTGCCAGCAGCTTTCGGGAGACAGGGACGGCTGAAGCTTTCTTT. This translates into CASSFRETGTAEAFF.

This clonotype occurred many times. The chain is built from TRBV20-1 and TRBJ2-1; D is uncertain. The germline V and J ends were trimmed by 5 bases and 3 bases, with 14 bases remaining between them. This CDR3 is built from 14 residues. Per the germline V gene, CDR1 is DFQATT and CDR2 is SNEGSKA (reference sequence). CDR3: CSALRWQNYNEQFF. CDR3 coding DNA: TGCAGTGCTTTAAGATGGCAAAACTACAATGAGCAGTTCTTC.